These 3 T cell receptor beta chains originate from one sample sequenced in a study of T-cell reconstitution after alpha-beta-depleted transplantation in children. TCRbeta library preparation incorporated unique molecular identifiers. TCRdb used MiXCR to reprocess the PCR reads, holding one entry per CDR3 protein. The table records approximately 400,000 distinct CDR3 sequences, roughly 15% of them present only once. Sequenced material: PBMCs, mostly from graft donor cells, taken 360 days after TCRalphabeta/CD19-depleted stem cell transplant. The receptors here all came from a boy under three years old who had a stem cell transplant for Wiskott-Aldrich syndrome, so the T cells may come from the graft donor.

The sample holds a few counts of this clonotype. The V gene is TRBV3-1, the J gene TRBJ2-2; possible D gene TRBD1, 6 bases. This CDR3 has 19 residues. Trimming cost V 4 bases and J 4 bases, with 25 bases left between them. From germline, CDR1 is LGHDT and CDR2 YNNKEL (reference sequence). CDR3 coding DNA: TGTGCCAGCAGCCCTCGCGGACAGACAGGAGTCCCGGGCACCGGGGAGCTGTTTTTT. Protein: CASSPRGQTGVPGTGELFF.

This clonotype was seen only a few times. CDR3 residues: CASSGPGQRKGSYNEQFF. The CDR3 DNA reads TGTGCCAGCAGCGGACCGGGACAGAGGAAGGGCTCCTACAATGAGCAGTTCTTC. The rearrangement uses TRBV9 and TRBJ2-1, with TRBD1 identical over 7 bases. Germline CDR1 reads SGDLS; CDR2 reads YYNGEE. The CDR3 has 18 amino acids. V trimming: 3 bases; J trimming: 0 bases; junction bases outside the gene matches: 12. The entire variable domain, with the rest obtained from reference TRBV9 and TRBJ2-1, is as follows: DSGVTQTPKHLITATGQRVTLRCSPRSGDLSVYWYQQSLDQGLQFLIQYYNGEERAKGNILERFSAQQFPDLHSELNLSSLELGDSALYFCASSGPGQRKGSYNEQFFGPGTRLTVL.

This clonotype was detected only a few times. This chain uses TRBV20-1 with TRBJ2-7; possible D gene TRBD2, 6 bases. Trimming stripped 6 bases from V and 0 bases from J, with 15 bases between. CDR3 size: 14 residues. Germline CDR1 and CDR2: DFQATT and SNEGSKA (reference sequence). The CDR3 nucleotides are TGCAGTGCACTACTAGGAGGGGTCTCCTACGAGCAGTACTTC. Amino acids: CSALLGGVSYEQYF.